The 15 T cell receptor beta chains in this list originate from one sample, sequenced in a study of blood T cell repertoires in COVID-19. Produced via immunoSEQ multiplex PCR; TCRdb's table is partial and in-frame only. In the table there are 180,000 or so clones, 70% to 90% of which are singletons. Sequenced sample: peripheral blood. The receptors were gathered from a human donor with active or convalescent COVID-19. The donor label of this sample is uncertain.

This clone was recorded a few times. The chain employs TRBV29-1 and TRBJ1-1, with D unclear. Per germline, CDR1 SQVTM and CDR2 ANQGSEA. The length of the CDR3 is 15 residues. The V and J ends lost 4 bases and 4 bases respectively, with 19 bases between them. CDR3 sequence: CSVGTPRAGVTEAFF. CDR3 coding DNA: TGCAGCGTTGGGACTCCAAGAGCCGGCGTCACTGAAGCTTTCTTT.

J is TRBJ1-4 and V is TRBV4-1; D unclear. V lost 4 bases to trimming and J lost 8 bases, with 11 bases between them. The germline CDR1 and CDR2 sequences are MGHRA and YSYEKL. The CDR3 covers 13 residues. The CDR3 coding sequence is TGCGCCAGCAGCCCCCTCGGGAGAGAAAAACTGTTTTTT. Protein product: CASSPLGREKLFF.

The V gene is TRBV6-5, the J gene TRBJ1-6; TRBD1 matches 8 bases. This CDR3 is built from 15 residues. Per the germline V gene, CDR1 is MNHEY and CDR2 is SVGAGI. V was pared by 6 bases and J by 6 bases, with 7 bases of the junction left unmatched. The CDR3 nucleotides are TGTGCCAGCAGGGCCTTAGGACAGGGTAATTCACCCCTCCACTTT. It yields the protein CASRALGQGNSPLHF.

This chain uses TRBV2 with TRBJ2-5, with 10 bases that match TRBD2. CDR3 length: 13 residues. The J segment lost 3 bases and the V segment lost 8 bases, leaving 3 bases of the junction unmatched. Per the germline V gene, CDR1 is SNHLY and CDR2 is FYNNEI. The CDR3 coding sequence is TGTGCCAGCGTTCTAGCGGGGGAAGAGACCCAGTACTTC. It yields the protein CASVLAGEETQYF.

V usage is TRBV5-4 and J usage is TRBJ2-5; the D gene is possibly TRBD2 (6 bases). CDR3 length equals 14 residues. From germline, CDR1 is SGHNT and CDR2 YYREEE (reference sequence). Trimming took 4 bases from V and 5 from J, leaving 15 bases between them. CDR3 loop: CASSRGGSEETQYF. The CDR3 DNA follows: TGTGCCAGCAGCCGAGGAGGGAGTGAGGAGACCCAGTACTTC. The complete variable domain, with remaining parts taken from reference TRBV5-4 and TRBJ2-5, reads ETGVTQSPTHLIKTRGQQVTLRCSSQSGHNTVSWYQQALGQGPQFIFQYYREEENGRGNFPPRFSGLQFPNYSSELNVNALELDDSALYLCASSRGGSEETQYFGPGTRLLVL.

The rearrangement links TRBV19 to TRBJ1-2, with D perhaps matching TRBD1 (6 bases). Germline V CDR1 and CDR2: LNHDA, SQIVND (reference sequence). CDR3 size: 14 residues. Trimming stripped 7 bases from V and 8 bases from J, with 20 bases between. This CDR3 is CASTLESGVEGYTF. Here the CDR3 DNA reads TGTGCCAGTACCTTAGAGTCAGGGGTTGAAGGCTACACCTTC.

This clone was detected once. The J gene is TRBJ2-1, the V gene TRBV5-1; possible D gene TRBD2, 7 bases. In germline, CDR1 is SGHRS, CDR2 YFSETQ. The CDR3 totals 17 residues. The ends were cut back, 4 bases at V and 0 bases at J, with 17 bases in the middle. The chain's CDR3 is CASSPKGGASSYNEQFF. The CDR3 DNA follows: TGCGCCAGCAGCCCAAAGGGGGGGGCGAGCTCCTACAATGAGCAGTTCTTC.

This chain joins TRBV6-5 and TRBJ1-1, with 9 bases identical to TRBD1. The CDR3 contains 15 residues. The J segment lost 11 bases and the V segment lost 6 bases, leaving 16 bases of the junction unmatched. Germline lookup yields CDR1 MNHEY and CDR2 SVGAGI. The CDR3 here is CASSPQSGQGHSAFF. The CDR3 nucleotides are TGTGCCAGCAGCCCCCAATCCGGACAGGGGCACTCTGCTTTCTTT.

The chain joins TRBV7-9 to TRBJ1-1; no clear D. The CDR3 contains 14 residues. Germline V gene sequence: CDR1 SEHNR, CDR2 FQNEAQ (reference sequence). V was clipped by 2 bases and J by 7 bases, with 14 bases between them. CDR3 protein: CASSLLAGGGEAFF. Written as DNA, the CDR3 is TGTGCCAGCAGCTTACTGGCAGGAGGAGGTGAAGCTTTCTTT.

This clone came up a few times. The CDR3 region is CASSQPLGQVAVGYTF. The CDR3 nucleotides are TGCGCCAGCAGTCAACCGCTGGGACAGGTTGCCGTCGGCTACACCTTC. V and J are TRBV23-1 and TRBJ1-2; 8 bases are shared with TRBD1. TRBV23-1 is classed as an ORF, of uncertain function. The CDR3 has 16 residues. Germline trimming cut 2 bases from V and 8 bases from J; bases unmatched to any gene: 13.

This clone was observed a single time. The chain links TRBV5-1 to TRBJ2-1; TRBD2 might be the D (5 bases). Trimming cost V 5 bases and J 1 base, with 10 bases left between them. Germline V gene lookup returns CDR1 SGHRS and CDR2 YFSETQ. The CDR3 totals 14 residues. CDR3 protein: CASRGSGSYNEQFF. In DNA form, the CDR3 reads TGCGCCAGCAGAGGATCGGGGTCCTACAATGAGCAGTTCTTC.

The J gene is TRBJ2-2, the V gene TRBV3-1 (or the pseudogene TRBV3-2), with 10 bases aligning to TRBD2. In germline, CDR1 is LGHDT, CDR2 YNNKEL (reference sequence). CDR3 length: 17 amino acids. V lost 2 bases and J lost 7; bases outside the gene matches: 10. Here the CDR3 reads CASSQQRGGRRVGELFF. The CDR3 bases are TGTGCCAGCAGCCAACAGCGGGGGGGCCGGAGGGTCGGGGAGCTGTTTTTT.

CDR3 bases: TGCGCCAGCAGCCTCGGGACAGTCTCCTACGAGCAGTACTTC. Protein sequence: CASSLGTVSYEQYF. V is TRBV5-1 and J is TRBJ2-7; TRBD1 aligns across 7 bases. V dropped 4 bases and J dropped 0; count of bases not matched to a gene: 4. The CDR3 is 14 residues long. Germline V gene lookup returns CDR1 SGHRS and CDR2 YFSETQ.

The rearrangement links TRBV5-1 to TRBJ1-5, with a weak D call TRBD1 (6 bases). With 4 bases removed from V and 0 bases from J, the gap between germline ends came to 11 bases. Germline V gene sequence: CDR1 SGHRS, CDR2 YFSETQ. The CDR3 totals 15 residues. For the CDR3, the DNA is TGCGCCAGCAGCCCGGGACATTATAGCAATCAGCCCCAGCATTTT. Translated, it gives CASSPGHYSNQPQHF.

The table lists this clone with a few counts. CDR3 DNA sequence: TGTGCCAGCAGCTTGAATCAGGGCCACTATGGCTACACCTTC. Translated, it gives CASSLNQGHYGYTF. The genes are TRBV5-4 and TRBJ1-2, with TRBD1 as a possible D gene (5 bases). The CDR3 is made up of 14 amino acids. Germline-derived CDR1 and CDR2 are SGHNT and YYREEE (reference sequence). Trimming cost V 1 base and J 3 bases, with 10 bases left between them.